A selection of T cell receptor beta chains follows, all from one sample in a study of cytomegalovirus exposure and HLA in healthy donors. Generated by immunoSEQ multiplex PCR, the TCRdb table keeps only in-frame clones and is missing some. The table records 65,000 to 75,000 clones, approximately 96% of them present only once. The sequenced material came from PBMCs. The receptors derive from a young woman in good health and CMV-seropositive. CDR3s leave out the opening cysteine and the closing phenylalanine or tryptophan. The order of the fields is V gene, clone size, CDR3 length, J gene, CDR3 protein. Only some rows state a clone size, as once, few, many or a class for expanded clones.

V gene: TRBV2; clone size: once; CDR3 length: 12; J gene: TRBJ2-2; CDR3 protein: ASTVGAMGGELF
V gene: TRBV21-1; clone size: .; CDR3 length: 13; J gene: TRBJ2-1; CDR3 protein: ASSKAHRVSNEQF
V gene: TRBV7-9; clone size: .; CDR3 length: 13; J gene: TRBJ1-5; CDR3 protein: ASSLASNTNQPQH
V gene: TRBV14; clone size: .; CDR3 length: 11; J gene: TRBJ2-1; CDR3 protein: ASSQGQGNEQF
V gene: TRBV6-6; clone size: .; CDR3 length: 11; J gene: TRBJ2-1; CDR3 protein: ASNGTRNNEQF
V gene: TRBV14; clone size: .; CDR3 length: 12; J gene: TRBJ2-7; CDR3 protein: ASSQPAGVSEQY
V gene: TRBV20-1; clone size: few; CDR3 length: 9; J gene: TRBJ2-5; CDR3 protein: SASTTGTQY
V gene: TRBV30; clone size: .; CDR3 length: 15; J gene: TRBJ2-4; CDR3 protein: AWSVKTLGSGSHIQY
V gene: TRBV4-1; clone size: .; CDR3 length: 14; J gene: TRBJ2-7; CDR3 protein: ASSQVKEGRFDEQY
V gene: TRBV7-9; clone size: .; CDR3 length: 12; J gene: TRBJ2-7; CDR3 protein: ASSLGGGHYEQY
V gene: TRBV29-1; clone size: .; CDR3 length: 10; J gene: TRBJ2-2; CDR3 protein: SVEEGGGELF
V gene: TRBV19; clone size: .; CDR3 length: 17; J gene: TRBJ2-1; CDR3 protein: ASSPIRGLAGGFGNEQF
V gene: TRBV5-1; clone size: .; CDR3 length: 14; J gene: TRBJ2-3; CDR3 protein: ASSLAGAGGWDTQY
V gene: TRBV7-3; clone size: .; CDR3 length: 12; J gene: TRBJ2-1; CDR3 protein: ASSLEPSYNEQF
V gene: TRBV5-6; clone size: .; CDR3 length: 12; J gene: TRBJ1-4; CDR3 protein: ASSLGQGNEKLF
V gene: TRBV7-9; clone size: once; CDR3 length: 12; J gene: TRBJ2-3; CDR3 protein: ASSSGLAPDTQY
V gene: TRBV2; clone size: .; CDR3 length: 11; J gene: TRBJ1-4; CDR3 protein: ASTERGQEKLF
V gene: TRBV18; clone size: once; CDR3 length: 12; J gene: TRBJ2-7; CDR3 protein: ASSPPLAGDEQY
V gene: TRBV28; clone size: .; CDR3 length: 11; J gene: TRBJ1-1; CDR3 protein: ASSLNEGAEAF
V gene: TRBV11-3; clone size: .; CDR3 length: 14; J gene: TRBJ2-5; CDR3 protein: ASSLGWAGGQETQY
V gene: TRBV4-1; clone size: .; CDR3 length: 15; J gene: TRBJ2-5; CDR3 protein: ASSQVGLAGGGETQY
V gene: TRBV19; clone size: .; CDR3 length: 13; J gene: TRBJ1-5; CDR3 protein: ASRVDRASNQPQH
V gene: TRBV4-3; clone size: .; CDR3 length: 12; J gene: TRBJ2-1; CDR3 protein: ASSPRGSYNEQF
V gene: TRBV14; clone size: .; CDR3 length: 15; J gene: TRBJ2-1; CDR3 protein: ASSGQGAISHLNEQF
V gene: TRBV18; clone size: .; CDR3 length: 12; J gene: TRBJ2-2; CDR3 protein: ASSRGSGTGELF
V gene: TRBV4-3; clone size: .; CDR3 length: 11; J gene: TRBJ2-3; CDR3 protein: ASSRGVTDTQY
V gene: TRBV19; clone size: .; CDR3 length: 12; J gene: TRBJ2-1; CDR3 protein: ASSLGQGSNEQF
V gene: TRBV6-1; clone size: .; CDR3 length: 14; J gene: TRBJ2-3; CDR3 protein: ASSEAIGQGRDTQY
V gene: TRBV28; clone size: .; CDR3 length: 11; J gene: TRBJ2-7; CDR3 protein: ASFNRGGYEQY
V gene: TRBV27; clone size: .; CDR3 length: 14; J gene: TRBJ2-7; CDR3 protein: ASSPQRTGRSYEQY
V gene: TRBV15; clone size: .; CDR3 length: 14; J gene: TRBJ2-5; CDR3 protein: ATSSGDRGLEETQY
V gene: TRBV28; clone size: .; CDR3 length: 10; J gene: TRBJ2-7; CDR3 protein: ASSNPGREQY
V gene: TRBV6-5; clone size: .; CDR3 length: 13; J gene: TRBJ2-7; CDR3 protein: ASSYSRVTSGEQY
V gene: TRBV6-1; clone size: .; CDR3 length: 12; J gene: TRBJ1-1; CDR3 protein: ASRGDRTGTEAF
V gene: TRBV5-6; clone size: .; CDR3 length: 14; J gene: TRBJ1-2; CDR3 protein: ASSLYLGTGIYGYT
V gene: TRBV2; clone size: once; CDR3 length: 11; J gene: TRBJ1-1; CDR3 protein: ASTGDLNTEAF
V gene: TRBV6-5; clone size: .; CDR3 length: 12; J gene: TRBJ1-2; CDR3 protein: ASSYYRQGGGYT
V gene: TRBV7-9; clone size: .; CDR3 length: 16; J gene: TRBJ2-7; CDR3 protein: ASSPPNLSGTSGYEQY
V gene: TRBV5-1; clone size: .; CDR3 length: 11; J gene: TRBJ2-2; CDR3 protein: ASSFREPGELF
V gene: TRBV10-3; clone size: .; CDR3 length: 12; J gene: TRBJ2-7; CDR3 protein: AISERERLTGQY
V gene: TRBV7-8; clone size: .; CDR3 length: 12; J gene: TRBJ2-3; CDR3 protein: ASSFQGVRDTQY
V gene: TRBV7-2; clone size: .; CDR3 length: 11; J gene: TRBJ2-7; CDR3 protein: ASSRDITYEQY
V gene: TRBV11-2; clone size: .; CDR3 length: 13; J gene: TRBJ2-7; CDR3 protein: ASSLMGLSSYEQY
V gene: TRBV5-4; clone size: .; CDR3 length: 9; J gene: TRBJ2-3; CDR3 protein: ASSLTGTQY
V gene: TRBV9; clone size: .; CDR3 length: 13; J gene: TRBJ2-1; CDR3 protein: ASSVEGTSGRMQF
V gene: TRBV18; clone size: .; CDR3 length: 11; J gene: TRBJ1-1; CDR3 protein: ASSPPAATEAF
V gene: TRBV29-1; clone size: .; CDR3 length: 10; J gene: TRBJ2-5; CDR3 protein: SVRRAEETQY
V gene: TRBV5-5; clone size: .; CDR3 length: 9; J gene: TRBJ1-1; CDR3 protein: ASTVNTEAF
V gene: TRBV5-6; clone size: .; CDR3 length: 15; J gene: TRBJ1-4; CDR3 protein: ASSLMKGWRVAEKLF
V gene: TRBV2; clone size: .; CDR3 length: 12; J gene: TRBJ2-3; CDR3 protein: ASSVAGGPDTQY
V gene: TRBV30; clone size: .; CDR3 length: 14; J gene: TRBJ2-2; CDR3 protein: AWKALAGGAFGELF
V gene: TRBV28; clone size: .; CDR3 length: 13; J gene: TRBJ2-7; CDR3 protein: ASRGRDTSSYEQY
V gene: TRBV28; clone size: .; CDR3 length: 10; J gene: TRBJ2-1; CDR3 protein: ASSSGWVEQF
V gene: TRBV19; clone size: .; CDR3 length: 13; J gene: TRBJ1-4; CDR3 protein: ASSMTGATNEKLF
V gene: TRBV28; clone size: .; CDR3 length: 16; J gene: TRBJ2-5; CDR3 protein: ASSSEVWTSTLAETQY